This record concerns one T cell receptor beta chain sequence. Arm-PCR with iRepertoire HTBI primers amplified the CDR3 regions for these TCR beta libraries. Via MiXCR, TCRdb re-called the multiplex PCR reads, giving one row per CDR3 protein. The sample yields 620,000 or so distinct CDR3 sequences, roughly 16% seen once. The V gene's germline CDR1 is MGHRA and CDR2 YSYEKL. The CDR3 consists of 14 residues. Trimming stripped 4 bases from V and 4 bases from J, with 13 bases between. This sample's time point: newly diagnosed GD, antithyroid drugs for less than 3 months. The TCR library was prepared using RNA isolated from PBMCs. Under American Thyroid Association guidelines, Graves' disease was diagnosed. This sample was taken from a study of regulatory T cells in long-lasting Graves disease. This sample also belongs to another study, concerning T cells in Graves' hyperthyroidism and ophthalmopathy. That paper notes: Primed by the HTBI set, a first-round RT-PCR was run on the TCR CDR3.

Sequenced material: peripheral blood mononuclear cells (PBMCs), taken at new diagnosis, from a patient treated with antithyroid drugs. V and J are TRBV4-1 and TRBJ1-2; a possible D gene is TRBD1 (6 bases). This sequence was found in a woman aged 30 to 39 with Graves disease. The CDR3 sequence: CASSLTGPTYGYTF. In nucleotides, the CDR3 is TGCGCCAGCAGCCTGACAGGACCCACCTATGGCTACACCTTC.